This T cell receptor (beta chain) was observed in a study of blood T cell repertoires in COVID-19. Overall study context: PBMCs, B-cell-depleted T cells, or T cells were the source of the cDNA or gDNA that made up the material.

Germline V CDR1 and CDR2: SGDLS, YYNGEE. The CDR3 totals 21 residues. Trimming stripped 3 bases from V and 2 bases from J, with 31 bases between. Sequencing used immunoSEQ multiplex PCR; TCRdb keeps in-frame clones, though not all of them. Of around 150,000 clones in the sample, about 88% were seen once. The sample consisted of peripheral blood. V usage is TRBV9 and J usage is TRBJ2-3, with D perhaps matching TRBD2 (7 bases). This TCR derives from a man aged 18 to 30 with acute or convalescent COVID-19. Here the CDR3 reads CASSGLGQRDNELTYTDTQYF. The CDR3 DNA reads TGTGCCAGCAGCGGGCTTGGACAGCGGGATAACGAACTTACATACACAGATACGCAGTATTTT.